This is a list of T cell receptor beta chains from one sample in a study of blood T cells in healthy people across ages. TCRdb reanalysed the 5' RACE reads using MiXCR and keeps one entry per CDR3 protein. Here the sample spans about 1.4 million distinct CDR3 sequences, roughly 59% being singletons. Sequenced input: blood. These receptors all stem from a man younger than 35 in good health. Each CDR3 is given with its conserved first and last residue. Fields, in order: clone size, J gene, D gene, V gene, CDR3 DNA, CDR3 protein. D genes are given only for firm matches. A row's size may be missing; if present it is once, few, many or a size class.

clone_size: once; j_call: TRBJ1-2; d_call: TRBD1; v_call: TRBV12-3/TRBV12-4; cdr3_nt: TGTGCCAGCATCCCGACAGGGGGTTACTATGGCTACACCTTC; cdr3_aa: CASIPTGGYYGYTF
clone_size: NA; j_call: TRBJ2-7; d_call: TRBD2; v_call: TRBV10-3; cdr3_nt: TGTGCCATCAGGGGGACTGGGACTAGCGGGAAGGATAGCTCCTACGAGCAGTACTTC; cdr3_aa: CAIRGTGTSGKDSSYEQYF
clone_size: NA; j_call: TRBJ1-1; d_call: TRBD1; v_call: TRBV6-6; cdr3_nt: TGTGCCAGCAGCCCGACAGGGCTCACTGAAGCTTTCTTT; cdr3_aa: CASSPTGLTEAFF
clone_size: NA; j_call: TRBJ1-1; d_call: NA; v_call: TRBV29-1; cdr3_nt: TGCAGCGTTCTGGGGAGCACTGAAGCTTTCTTT; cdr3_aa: CSVLGSTEAFF
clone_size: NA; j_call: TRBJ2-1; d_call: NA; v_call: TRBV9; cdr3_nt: TGTGCCGGGCACAGACTAGTTTCCAATGAGCAGTTCTTC; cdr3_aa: CAGHRLVSNEQFF
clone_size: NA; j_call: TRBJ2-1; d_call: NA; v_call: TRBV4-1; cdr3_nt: TGCGCCAGCAGCCATTCCGTACTAGCTGTCGATGAGCAGTTCTTC; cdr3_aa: CASSHSVLAVDEQFF
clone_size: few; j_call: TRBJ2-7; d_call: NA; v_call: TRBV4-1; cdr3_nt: TGCGCCAGCAGCCAAAGAGAGGGAAGCTACGAGCAGTACTTC; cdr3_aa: CASSQREGSYEQYF
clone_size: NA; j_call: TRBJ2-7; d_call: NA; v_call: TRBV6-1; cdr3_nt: TGTGCCAGCAGTGAAGAGGGGGTCATAGGCTCCTACGAGCAGTACTTC; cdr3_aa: CASSEEGVIGSYEQYF
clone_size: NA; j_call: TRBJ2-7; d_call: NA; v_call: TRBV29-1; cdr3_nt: TGCAGCGCTGGGGGGATCTACGAGCAGTACTTC; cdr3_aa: CSAGGIYEQYF
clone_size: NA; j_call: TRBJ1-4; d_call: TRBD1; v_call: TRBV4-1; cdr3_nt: TGCGCCAGCAGCCAAATCCAGGGGGCTTCAGGAAAACTGTTTTTT; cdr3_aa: CASSQIQGASGKLFF
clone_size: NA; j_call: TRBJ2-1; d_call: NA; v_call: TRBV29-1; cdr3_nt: TGCAGCGTTGATCCCAACGCTGACAATGAGCAGTTCTTC; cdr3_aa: CSVDPNADNEQFF
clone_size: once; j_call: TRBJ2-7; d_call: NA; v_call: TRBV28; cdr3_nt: TGTGCCAGCGGGGACCTTACTCGCTACGAGCAGTACTTC; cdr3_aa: CASGDLTRYEQYF
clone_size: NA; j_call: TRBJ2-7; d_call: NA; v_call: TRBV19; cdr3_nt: TGTGCCAGTAGAGGACAACAGCATCCCGGCTACGAGCAGTACTTC; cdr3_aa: CASRGQQHPGYEQYF